A selection of T cell receptor beta chains follows, all from one sample in a study of Graves' ophthalmopathy and Graves' hyperthyroidism. Using its own MiXCR run on the multiplex PCR reads, TCRdb lists one record per CDR3 protein. The sample includes 450,000 or so distinct CDR3 sequences, around 15% of them seen just once. Sample: blood. These receptors were obtained from a woman younger than 45 with Graves' ophthalmopathy. CDR3s include the opening cysteine and the closing phenylalanine or tryptophan. The D gene is left open where the match is weak. Not all rows give a size; the values are once, few, many and, for expanded clones, a class.

clone_size: .; d_call: TRBD2; v_call: TRBV12-3/TRBV12-4; j_call: TRBJ2-7; cdr3_nt: TGTGCCAGCAGTCCCCGGGGGGCGGGAGGTCGCGAGCAGTACTTC; cdr3_aa: CASSPRGAGGREQYF
clone_size: .; d_call: TRBD1; v_call: TRBV7-8; j_call: TRBJ2-5; cdr3_nt: TGTGCCAGCAGCGAGGACAGGGGGTTAGAGACCCAGTACTTC; cdr3_aa: CASSEDRGLETQYF
clone_size: few; d_call: .; v_call: TRBV25-1; j_call: TRBJ2-5; cdr3_nt: TGTGCCAGCAGTGATCTCAGGGGGGGACCGGGGACCCAGTACTTC; cdr3_aa: CASSDLRGGPGTQYF
clone_size: many; d_call: TRBD1; v_call: TRBV6-5; j_call: TRBJ2-5; cdr3_nt: TGTGCCAGCAGCAGACAGGGGGTGGTAGAGACCCAGTACTTC; cdr3_aa: CASSRQGVVETQYF
clone_size: few; d_call: .; v_call: TRBV27; j_call: TRBJ1-5; cdr3_nt: TGTGCCAGCAGTCCTATTAAGGGTGGGGGACAAAGTCTCAATCAGCCCCAGCATTTT; cdr3_aa: CASSPIKGGGQSLNQPQHF
clone_size: many; d_call: .; v_call: TRBV12-3/TRBV12-4; j_call: TRBJ1-6; cdr3_nt: TGTGCCAGCACCCGGGGAGCGAATTCACCCCTCCACTTT; cdr3_aa: CASTRGANSPLHF
clone_size: many; d_call: .; v_call: TRBV2; j_call: TRBJ1-2; cdr3_nt: TGTGCCAGCAGCCAAAAACAGGGAAGCTATGGCTACACCTTC; cdr3_aa: CASSQKQGSYGYTF
clone_size: few; d_call: TRBD1; v_call: TRBV30; j_call: TRBJ1-3; cdr3_nt: TGTGCCTGGAGTGTACCCCCGACAGGGGTCAGAGGAAACACCATATATTTT; cdr3_aa: CAWSVPPTGVRGNTIYF
clone_size: few; d_call: .; v_call: TRBV12-3/TRBV12-4; j_call: TRBJ1-1; cdr3_nt: TGTGCCAGCAGTTTAGACGAAGGGACTGAAGCTTTCTTT; cdr3_aa: CASSLDEGTEAFF
clone_size: many; d_call: .; v_call: TRBV28; j_call: TRBJ1-1; cdr3_nt: TGTGCCAGCAGTTTAAGTGACAGGTTGAACACTGAAGCTTTCTTT; cdr3_aa: CASSLSDRLNTEAFF
clone_size: many; d_call: .; v_call: TRBV6-5; j_call: TRBJ2-7; cdr3_nt: TGTGCCAGCAGATACTCCGAGACTTCAAGCTCCTACGAGCAGTACTTC; cdr3_aa: CASRYSETSSSYEQYF
clone_size: many; d_call: TRBD2; v_call: TRBV28; j_call: TRBJ2-4; cdr3_nt: TGTGCCAGCAGTTTAGAGGCTAGCGGGAGGAAGGGATCATCCTACTTC; cdr3_aa: CASSLEASGRKGSSYF
clone_size: few; d_call: .; v_call: TRBV18; j_call: TRBJ2-7; cdr3_nt: TGTGCCAGCTCACCCGGAAACGGGGGCGAGCAGTACTTC; cdr3_aa: CASSPGNGGEQYF
clone_size: few; d_call: .; v_call: TRBV3-1; j_call: TRBJ2-5; cdr3_nt: TGTGCCAGCAGCCAATTAAAACCGGGGGAAGCGGAGACCCAGTACTTC; cdr3_aa: CASSQLKPGEAETQYF
clone_size: .; d_call: .; v_call: TRBV18; j_call: TRBJ1-5; cdr3_nt: TGTGCCAGCTCACCAGGCAGCGGAGGCAATCAGCCCCAGCATTTT; cdr3_aa: CASSPGSGGNQPQHF
clone_size: many; d_call: .; v_call: TRBV27; j_call: TRBJ2-6; cdr3_nt: TGTGCCAGCAGTTCTAAAGGGGCCTCGTCTGGGGCCAACGTCCTGACTTTC; cdr3_aa: CASSSKGASSGANVLTF
clone_size: many; d_call: TRBD2; v_call: TRBV6-5; j_call: TRBJ2-7; cdr3_nt: TGTGCCAGCAGTTCAGGACTAGCGGGAGGCCAAACTTACGAGCAGTACTTC; cdr3_aa: CASSSGLAGGQTYEQYF
clone_size: many; d_call: .; v_call: TRBV6-1; j_call: TRBJ2-5; cdr3_nt: TGTGCCAGCAGTCCTCCACAGGAGAGCGAGACCCAGTACTTC; cdr3_aa: CASSPPQESETQYF
clone_size: many; d_call: TRBD1; v_call: TRBV27; j_call: TRBJ1-1; cdr3_nt: TGTGCCAGCAGTGCGGACAGGGTCACTGAAGCTTTCTTT; cdr3_aa: CASSADRVTEAFF
clone_size: many; d_call: TRBD2; v_call: TRBV11-1; j_call: TRBJ2-7; cdr3_nt: TGTGCCAGCAGCTTAAGTACGGGGACTACCCGTTACGAGCAGTACTTC; cdr3_aa: CASSLSTGTTRYEQYF